The next 4 T cell receptor beta chains were all read from a single sample in a study of T cells after yellow fever vaccination. MiXCR, applied by TCRdb to the 5' RACE reads, yields one record per CDR3 protein. Here the sample spans under 200,000 distinct CDR3 sequences, 6.5% to 8.5% being singletons. Sequences were derived from CD4+ T cells sorted from PBMCs, sampled about 5 days after the first yellow fever vaccination. The receptors originated from a man between 18 and 35 years old who received the YFV17D yellow fever vaccine.

In this sample, this clonotype turned up many times. CDR3 amino acids: CASSLLAGTDTQYF. Written as DNA, the CDR3 is TGTGCCAGCAGCTTACTAGCCGGAACAGATACGCAGTATTTT. The rearrangement uses TRBV7-2 and TRBJ2-3, with D possibly matching TRBD2 (5 bases). The CDR3 has 14 amino acids. CDR1 is SGHTA and CDR2 is FQGNSA in the germline V gene. Deletions cut 2 bases from V and 3 bases from J, with 9 bases between.

This clonotype occurred many times. The chain couples TRBV12-3 or TRBV12-4 to TRBJ2-5; TRBD2 is a possible D gene (6 bases). The V end lost 8 bases, the J end lost 2 bases, and 18 bases lay between the germline ends. There are 15 residues in the CDR3. CDR3 nucleotide sequence: TGTGCCAGCGGGCGGGACGGACCGACGCAAGAGACCCAGTACTTC. Protein product: CASGRDGPTQETQYF.

This clonotype appeared a few times. CDR3 bases: TGTGCCAGCAGCTTACGACGGGGGAACACTGAAGCTTTCTTT. Residues: CASSLRRGNTEAFF. This chain connects TRBV13 to TRBJ1-1; D remains ambiguous. Germline CDR1 PRHDT, CDR2 FYEKMQ (reference sequence). This CDR3 has 14 amino acids. Trimming stripped 2 bases from V and 1 base from J, with 8 bases between.

This clonotype was seen at least ten times. This chain links TRBV4-2 with TRBJ2-3; 7 bases are a match to TRBD2. The CDR3 length is 15 residues. Looked up from germline, CDR1 is LGHNA and CDR2 is YNFKEQ. With V trimmed by 4 bases and J by 2 bases, 6 bases remained unmatched. The CDR3 nucleotides are TGTGCCAGCAGCCGCCAGCGGGGAACCACAGATACGCAGTATTTT. As protein: CASSRQRGTTDTQYF.